This T cell receptor (beta chain) was documented in a study of blood T cell repertoires in COVID-19. Background on the study: COVID-19 samples from acute and convalescent phases originated in the United States, Italy and Spain.

Produced via immunoSEQ multiplex PCR; TCRdb's table is partial and in-frame only. The table shows about 170,000 clones, with about four fifths occurring only once. Looked up from germline, CDR1 is KGHSH and CDR2 is LQKENI. The CDR3 consists of 15 residues. V lost 6 bases to trimming and J lost 3 bases; unmatched junction nucleotides: 9. The clonotype was recovered from a woman of 80 years or more with acute or convalescent COVID-19. This sequence joins TRBV18 and TRBJ1-2; 8 positions match TRBD1. Sequenced material: peripheral blood. CDR3 DNA: TGTGCCAGCTCGTCGGGCAGGGGGCGAGACTATGGCTACACCTTC. Its protein product is CASSSGRGRDYGYTF.